This paragraph reports one T cell receptor (beta chain). This entry comes from a study of blood T cell repertoires in COVID-19. Study-wide background: Some COVID-19 samples were acute and others convalescent; all came from the United States, Italy and Spain. Sample material is recorded as cDNA or gDNA derived from T cells, B-cell-depleted T cells, or PBMCs.

The CDR3 contains 16 residues. The germline gives CDR1 KGHSH, CDR2 LQKENI. Trimming cost V 0 bases and J 7 bases, with 16 bases left between them. As processed by the authors: The assay estimated nucleated cells by amplifying reference gene primers. Assay: immunoSEQ multiplex PCR; the TCRdb copy retains only in-frame clones and omits some. That table supplies the V and J calls and clone size; D and trimming were determined from the DNA. The table shows fewer than 150,000 clones, with around 88% occurring only once. The specimen was peripheral blood. The sequence derives from a human donor in a cohort sampled during active COVID-19. The genes are TRBV18 and TRBJ2-1, with a weak D call TRBD2 (9 bases). In DNA, the CDR3 is TGTGCCAGCTCACCACCGGGGACAGGACTAGCGAATGAGCAGTTCTTC. As protein: CASSPPGTGLANEQFF.